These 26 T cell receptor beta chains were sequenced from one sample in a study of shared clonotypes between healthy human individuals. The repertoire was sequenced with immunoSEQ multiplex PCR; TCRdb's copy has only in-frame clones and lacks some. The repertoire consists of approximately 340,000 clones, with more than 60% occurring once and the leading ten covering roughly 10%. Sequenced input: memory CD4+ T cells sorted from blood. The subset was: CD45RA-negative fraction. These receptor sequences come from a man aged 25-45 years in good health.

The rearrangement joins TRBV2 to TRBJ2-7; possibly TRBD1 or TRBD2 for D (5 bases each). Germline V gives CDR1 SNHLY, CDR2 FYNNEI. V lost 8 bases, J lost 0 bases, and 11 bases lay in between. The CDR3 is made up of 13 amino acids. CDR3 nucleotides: TGTGCCAGCTCCGGGGCGGGCTCCTACGAGCAGTACTTC. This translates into CASSGAGSYEQYF.

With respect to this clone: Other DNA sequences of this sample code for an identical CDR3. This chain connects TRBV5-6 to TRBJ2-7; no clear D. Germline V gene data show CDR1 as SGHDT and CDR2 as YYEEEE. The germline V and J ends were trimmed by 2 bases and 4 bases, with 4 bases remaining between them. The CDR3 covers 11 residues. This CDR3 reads CASSLAYEQYF. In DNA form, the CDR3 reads TGTGCCAGCAGCTTAGCGTACGAGCAGTACTTC.

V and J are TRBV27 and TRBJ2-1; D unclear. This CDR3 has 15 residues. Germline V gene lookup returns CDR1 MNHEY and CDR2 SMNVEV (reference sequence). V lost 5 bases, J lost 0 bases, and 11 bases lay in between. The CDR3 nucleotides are TGTGCCAGCAGTCCCACCGCGGCCTCCTACAATGAGCAGTTCTTC. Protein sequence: CASSPTAASYNEQFF.

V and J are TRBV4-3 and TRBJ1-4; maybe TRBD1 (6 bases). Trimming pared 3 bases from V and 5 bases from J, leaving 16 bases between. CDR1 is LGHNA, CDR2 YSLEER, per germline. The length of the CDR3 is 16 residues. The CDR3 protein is CASSHETGSGNEKLFF. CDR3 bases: TGCGCCAGCAGCCACGAAACAGGGTCAGGGAATGAAAAACTGTTTTTT.

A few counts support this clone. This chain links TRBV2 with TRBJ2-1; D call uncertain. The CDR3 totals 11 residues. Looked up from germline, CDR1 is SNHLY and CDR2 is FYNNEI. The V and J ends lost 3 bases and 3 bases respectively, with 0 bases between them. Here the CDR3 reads CASSDYNEQFF. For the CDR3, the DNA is TGTGCCAGCAGTGACTACAATGAGCAGTTCTTC.

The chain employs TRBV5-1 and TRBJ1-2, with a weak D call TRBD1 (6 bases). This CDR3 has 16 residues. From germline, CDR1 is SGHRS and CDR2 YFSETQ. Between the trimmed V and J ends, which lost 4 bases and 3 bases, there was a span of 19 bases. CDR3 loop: CASSVTGTPGDYGYTF. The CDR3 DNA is TGCGCCAGCAGCGTCACCGGGACACCGGGGGACTATGGCTACACCTTC.

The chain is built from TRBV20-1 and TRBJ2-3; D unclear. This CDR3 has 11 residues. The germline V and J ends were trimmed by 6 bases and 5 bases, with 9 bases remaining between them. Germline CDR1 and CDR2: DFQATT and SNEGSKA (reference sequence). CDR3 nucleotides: TGCAGTGCCCCTGTGGGAGATACGCAGTATTTT. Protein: CSAPVGDTQYF.

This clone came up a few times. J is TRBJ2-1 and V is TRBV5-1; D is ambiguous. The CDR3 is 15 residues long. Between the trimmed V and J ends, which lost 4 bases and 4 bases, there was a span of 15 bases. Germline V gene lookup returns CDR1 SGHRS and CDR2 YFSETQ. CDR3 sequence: CASSADNPPYNEQFF. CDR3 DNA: TGCGCCAGCAGCGCTGACAACCCCCCTTACAATGAGCAGTTCTTC.

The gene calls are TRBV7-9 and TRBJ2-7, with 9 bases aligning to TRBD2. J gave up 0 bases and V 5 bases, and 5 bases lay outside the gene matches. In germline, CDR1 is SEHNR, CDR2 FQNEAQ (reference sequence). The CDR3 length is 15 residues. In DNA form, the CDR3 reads TGTGCCAGCAGCCTCCTAGCGGGAAACTCCTACGAGCAGTACTTC. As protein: CASSLLAGNSYEQYF.

Here the CDR3 DNA reads TGTGCCAGCAGTTACACAAAAGGGACTGAAGCTTTCTTT. Its translation is CASSYTKGTEAFF. The chain employs TRBV6-5 and TRBJ1-1, with unresolved D. The germline V and J ends were trimmed by 2 bases and 5 bases, with 9 bases remaining between them. The V gene's germline CDR1 is MNHEY and CDR2 SVGAGI. This CDR3 is 13 amino acids long.

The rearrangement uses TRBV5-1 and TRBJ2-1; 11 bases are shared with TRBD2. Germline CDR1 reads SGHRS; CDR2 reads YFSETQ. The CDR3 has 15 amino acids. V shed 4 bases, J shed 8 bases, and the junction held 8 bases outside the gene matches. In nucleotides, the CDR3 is TGCGCCAGCAGCCGGGGGGGACTAGCGGACCATGAGCAGTTCTTC. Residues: CASSRGGLADHEQFF.

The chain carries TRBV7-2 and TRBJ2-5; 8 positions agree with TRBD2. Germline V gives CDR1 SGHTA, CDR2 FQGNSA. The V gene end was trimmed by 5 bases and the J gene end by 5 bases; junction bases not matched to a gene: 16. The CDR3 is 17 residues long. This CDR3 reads CASSRSTSGRGVETQYF. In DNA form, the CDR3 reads TGTGCCAGCAGCCGGAGCACTAGCGGTCGGGGGGTGGAGACCCAGTACTTC. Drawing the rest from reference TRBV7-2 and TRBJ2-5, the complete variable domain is GAGVSQSPSNKVTEKGKDVELRCDPISGHTALYWYRQSLGQGLEFLIYFQGNSAPDKSGLPSDRFSAERTGGSVSTLTIQRTQQEDSAVYLCASSRSTSGRGVETQYFGPGTRLLVL.

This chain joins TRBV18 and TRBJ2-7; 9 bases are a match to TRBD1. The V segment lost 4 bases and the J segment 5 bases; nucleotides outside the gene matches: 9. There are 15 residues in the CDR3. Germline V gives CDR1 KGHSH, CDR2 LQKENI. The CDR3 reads CASSLSTGGIDEQYF. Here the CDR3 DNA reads TGTGCCAGCTCACTTTCGACAGGGGGAATCGACGAGCAGTACTTC.

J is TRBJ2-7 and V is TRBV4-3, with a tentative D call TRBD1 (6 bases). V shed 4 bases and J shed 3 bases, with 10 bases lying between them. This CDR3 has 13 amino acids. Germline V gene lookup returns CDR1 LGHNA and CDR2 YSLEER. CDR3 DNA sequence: TGCGCCAGCAGCCCGCAACAGGGCTACGAGCAGTACTTC. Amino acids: CASSPQQGYEQYF.

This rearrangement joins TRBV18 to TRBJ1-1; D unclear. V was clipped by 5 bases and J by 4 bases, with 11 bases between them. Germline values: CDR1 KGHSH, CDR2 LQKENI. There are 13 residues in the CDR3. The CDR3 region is CASSEFSGTEAFF. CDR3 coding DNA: TGTGCCAGCTCAGAATTTTCAGGCACTGAAGCTTTCTTT.

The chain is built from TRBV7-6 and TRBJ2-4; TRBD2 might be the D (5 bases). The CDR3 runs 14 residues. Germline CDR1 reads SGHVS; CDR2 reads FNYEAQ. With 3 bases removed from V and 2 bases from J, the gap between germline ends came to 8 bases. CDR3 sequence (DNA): TGTGCCAGCAGCTTCGACGGGACCAAAAACATTCAGTACTTC. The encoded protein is CASSFDGTKNIQYF.

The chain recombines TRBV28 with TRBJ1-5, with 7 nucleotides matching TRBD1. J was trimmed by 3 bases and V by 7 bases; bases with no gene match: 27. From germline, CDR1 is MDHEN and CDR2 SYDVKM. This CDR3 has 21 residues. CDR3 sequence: CASTTPPRLGTVINPNQPQHF. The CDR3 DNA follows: TGTGCCAGCACGACACCACCCCGACTGGGGACAGTTATTAATCCCAATCAGCCCCAGCATTTT.

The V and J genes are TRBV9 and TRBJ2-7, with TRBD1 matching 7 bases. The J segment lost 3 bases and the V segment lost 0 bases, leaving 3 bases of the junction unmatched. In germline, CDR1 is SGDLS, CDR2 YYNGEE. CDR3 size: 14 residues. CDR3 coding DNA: TGTGCCAGCAGCGTAGATTGGGACAGCTACGAGCAGTACTTC. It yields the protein CASSVDWDSYEQYF.

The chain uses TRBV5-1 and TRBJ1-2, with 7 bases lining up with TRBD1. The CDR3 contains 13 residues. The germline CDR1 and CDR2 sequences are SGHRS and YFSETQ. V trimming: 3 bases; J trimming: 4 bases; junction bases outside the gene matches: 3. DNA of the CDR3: TGCGCCAGCAGCTCAGGGGGAAGCTATGGCTACACCTTC. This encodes CASSSGGSYGYTF.

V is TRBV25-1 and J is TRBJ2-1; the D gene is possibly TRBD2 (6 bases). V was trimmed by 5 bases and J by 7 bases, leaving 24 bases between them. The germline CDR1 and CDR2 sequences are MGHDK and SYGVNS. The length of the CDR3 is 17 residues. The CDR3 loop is CASSPDYSRARGNEQFF. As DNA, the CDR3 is TGTGCCAGCAGTCCAGATTACTCGCGTGCACGGGGGAATGAGCAGTTCTTC.

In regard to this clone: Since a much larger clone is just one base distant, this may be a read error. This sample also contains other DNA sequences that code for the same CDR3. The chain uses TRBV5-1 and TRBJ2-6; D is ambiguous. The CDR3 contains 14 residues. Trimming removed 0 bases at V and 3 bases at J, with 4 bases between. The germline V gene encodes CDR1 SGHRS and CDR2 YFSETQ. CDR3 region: CASSLAVGANVLTF. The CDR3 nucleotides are TGCGCCAGCAGCTTGGCGGTTGGGGCCAACGTCCTGACTTTC.

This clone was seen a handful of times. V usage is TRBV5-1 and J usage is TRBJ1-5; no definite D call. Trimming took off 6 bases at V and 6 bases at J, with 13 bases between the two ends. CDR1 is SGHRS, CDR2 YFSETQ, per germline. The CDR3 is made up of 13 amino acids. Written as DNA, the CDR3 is TGCGCCAGCACCGCGGGTGACGGTCAGCCCCAGCATTTT. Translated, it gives CASTAGDGQPQHF.

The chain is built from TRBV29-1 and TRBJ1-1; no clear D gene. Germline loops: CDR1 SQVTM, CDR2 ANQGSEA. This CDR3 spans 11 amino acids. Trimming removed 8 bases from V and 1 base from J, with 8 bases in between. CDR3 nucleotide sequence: TGCAGCTTCGAAAGGAACACTGAAGCTTTCTTT. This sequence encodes CSFERNTEAFF.

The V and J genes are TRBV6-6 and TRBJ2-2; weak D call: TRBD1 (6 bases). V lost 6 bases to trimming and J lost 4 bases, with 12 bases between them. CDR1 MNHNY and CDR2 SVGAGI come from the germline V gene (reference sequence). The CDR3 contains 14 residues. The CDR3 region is CASRLTGSTGELFF. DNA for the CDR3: TGTGCCAGCAGACTAACAGGGTCCACCGGGGAGCTGTTTTTT.

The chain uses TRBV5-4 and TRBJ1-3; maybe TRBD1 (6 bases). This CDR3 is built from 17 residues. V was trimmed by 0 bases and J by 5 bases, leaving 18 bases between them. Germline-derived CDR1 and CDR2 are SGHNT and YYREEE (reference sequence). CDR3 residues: CASSLGGGIAERNTIYF. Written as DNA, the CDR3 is TGTGCCAGCAGCTTGGGCGGGGGCATCGCGGAAAGAAACACCATATATTTT.

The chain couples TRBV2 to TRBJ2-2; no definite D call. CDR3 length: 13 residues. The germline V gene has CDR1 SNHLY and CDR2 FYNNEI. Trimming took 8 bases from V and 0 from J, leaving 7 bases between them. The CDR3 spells CASLQTNTGELFF. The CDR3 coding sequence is TGTGCCAGCCTACAGACGAACACCGGGGAGCTGTTTTTT.